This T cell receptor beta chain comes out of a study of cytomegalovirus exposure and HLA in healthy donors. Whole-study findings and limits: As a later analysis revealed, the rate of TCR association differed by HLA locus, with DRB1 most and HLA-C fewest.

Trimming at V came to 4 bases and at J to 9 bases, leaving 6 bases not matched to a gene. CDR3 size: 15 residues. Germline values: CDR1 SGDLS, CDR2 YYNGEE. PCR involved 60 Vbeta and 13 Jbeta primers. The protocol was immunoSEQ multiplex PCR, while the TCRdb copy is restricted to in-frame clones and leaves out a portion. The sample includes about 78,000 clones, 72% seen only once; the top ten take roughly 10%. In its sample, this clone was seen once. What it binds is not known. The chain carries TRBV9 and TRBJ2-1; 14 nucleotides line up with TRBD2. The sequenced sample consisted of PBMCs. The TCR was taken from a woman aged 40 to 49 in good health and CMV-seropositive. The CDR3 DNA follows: TGTGCCAGCAGCTTTCTAGGACTAGCGGGGGGTGAGCAGTTCTTC. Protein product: CASSFLGLAGGEQFF.